The 23 T cell receptor beta chains below were found in one sample sequenced in a study of cytomegalovirus exposure and HLA in healthy donors. PCR involved 60 Vbeta and 13 Jbeta primers. Measured with immunoSEQ multiplex PCR; TCRdb has only the in-frame clones, and not every one. The sample has 120,000 or so clones, 79% seen once. The sequencing sample was made of PBMCs. These receptors were obtained from a man younger than 35 in good health and CMV-seronegative.

The chain links TRBV2 to TRBJ1-2, with no clear D. Germline V gene sequence: CDR1 SNHLY, CDR2 FYNNEI. Trimming stripped 5 bases from V and 8 bases from J, with 9 bases between. CDR3 length: 11 amino acids. CDR3 sequence: CASSLSEGYTF. CDR3 nucleotides: TGTGCCAGCAGTCTAAGTGAGGGCTACACCTTC.

V and J are TRBV28 and TRBJ2-3; TRBD2 might be the D (6 bases). The CDR3 is made up of 15 amino acids. V was clipped by 8 bases and J by 1 base, with 16 bases between them. The germline gives CDR1 MDHEN, CDR2 SYDVKM. As DNA, the CDR3 is TGTGCCAGCTTTCCGCTAGCGCTACGCACAGATACGCAGTATTTT. Encoded protein: CASFPLALRTDTQYF.

The chain recombines TRBV10-2 with TRBJ2-2; 13 bases are shared with TRBD2. The germline CDR1 and CDR2 sequences are WSHSY and SAAADI. The CDR3 is 15 residues long. V was clipped by 6 bases and J by 7 bases; unmatched bases: 5. CDR3 region: CASRLAGGPGGELFF. The CDR3 DNA reads TGCGCCAGCAGACTAGCGGGAGGGCCTGGCGGGGAGCTGTTTTTT.

The chain is built from TRBV11-2 and TRBJ1-1; 10 bases match TRBD1. CDR3 length: 16 residues. CDR1 is SGHAT and CDR2 is FQNNGV in the germline V gene. Losses at the gene ends were 7 bases for V and 4 bases for J; bases not matched to a gene: 12. Written as DNA, the CDR3 is TGTGCCAGCAAAAAACTCGACAGGGGGCGAGTCACTGAAGCTTTCTTT. It is translated as CASKKLDRGRVTEAFF.

The genes are TRBV5-1 and TRBJ1-1; D not resolved. The germline V gene has CDR1 SGHRS and CDR2 YFSETQ. The ends were cut back, 5 bases at V and 3 bases at J, with 11 bases in the middle. The CDR3 extends over 13 amino acids. CDR3 DNA: TGCGCCAGCAGTTCCACAGAGTACACTGAAGCTTTCTTT. Translating it yields CASSSTEYTEAFF.

This sequence joins TRBV5-6 and TRBJ2-7, with 9 bases identical to TRBD2. J lost 3 bases, V lost 1 base, and 5 bases had no gene match. Germline-derived CDR1 and CDR2 are SGHDT and YYEEEE. The length of the CDR3 is 15 residues. CDR3 DNA: TGTGCCAGCAGCTTGATAGTTAGCGGGAGCTACGAGCAGTACTTC. Translating it yields CASSLIVSGSYEQYF.

The V call is TRBV5-1, the J call TRBJ1-6; TRBD1 matches 7 bases. This CDR3 contains 14 residues. Germline values: CDR1 SGHRS, CDR2 YFSETQ. The trim removed 0 bases at V and 10 bases at J, leaving 4 bases unmatched. The CDR3 region is CASSLGQGPSPLHF. DNA of the CDR3: TGCGCCAGCAGCTTGGGACAGGGCCCCTCACCCCTCCACTTT.

This clone has only a few counts. The chain is built from TRBV6-5 and TRBJ2-7; D not resolved. Trimming cost V 7 bases and J 0 bases, with 4 bases left between them. The V gene's germline CDR1 is MNHEY and CDR2 SVGAGI. The CDR3 runs to 11 residues. CDR3 coding DNA: TGTGCCAGCAAGCACTCCTACGAGCAGTACTTC. Translated, it gives CASKHSYEQYF.

The CDR3 nucleotides read TGTGCCAGCACCTGGCGCCTAGCGGGAGGGCAAGAGACCCAGTACTTC. This translates into CASTWRLAGGQETQYF. The rearrangement uses TRBV5-5 and TRBJ2-5, with TRBD2 identical over 12 bases. The V and J ends lost 6 bases and 2 bases, in that order; junction bases with no gene match: 8. Germline CDR1 and CDR2: SGHKS and YYEKEE (reference sequence). The CDR3 covers 16 residues.

The chain employs TRBV2 and TRBJ2-2; 11 bases line up with TRBD1. V trimming: 8 bases; J trimming: 6 bases; junction bases outside the gene matches: 8. CDR3 length equals 15 residues. Germline CDR1 and CDR2: SNHLY and FYNNEI. The CDR3 region is CASSGTGGLAGELFF. In DNA, the CDR3 is TGTGCCAGCTCCGGGACAGGGGGTTTGGCCGGGGAGCTGTTTTTT. The full variable domain, with the rest looked up from reference TRBV2 and TRBJ2-2, is EPEVTQTPSHQVTQMGQEVILRCVPISNHLYFYWYRQILGQKVEFLVSFYNNEISEKSEIFDDQFSVERPDGSNFTLKIRSTKLEDSAMYFCASSGTGGLAGELFFGEGSRLTVL.

The V call is TRBV2, the J call TRBJ2-1; 9 bases agree with TRBD2. The V gene's germline CDR1 is SNHLY and CDR2 FYNNEI. This CDR3 has 15 residues. V gave up 11 bases and J gave up 1 base; unmatched junction bases: 9. Here the CDR3 reads CAGGKTSGSYNEQFF. CDR3 sequence (DNA): TGTGCCGGGGGGAAGACTAGCGGTTCCTACAATGAGCAGTTCTTC.

This clone was counted between two and nine times. The V and J genes are TRBV18 and TRBJ1-1; 7 bases map to TRBD1. After removal of 6 bases from V and 7 bases from J, the junction contained 8 bases not matched to a gene. This CDR3 has 13 amino acids. Germline V lookup: CDR1 KGHSH, CDR2 LQKENI. This CDR3 is CASSGQETSEAFF. The DNA of the CDR3 is TGTGCCAGCTCTGGACAGGAGACCAGTGAAGCTTTCTTT. The whole variable domain, remainder taken from reference TRBV18 and TRBJ1-1, is NAGVMQNPRHLVRRRGQEARLRCSPMKGHSHVYWYRQLPEEGLKFMVYLQKENIIDESGMPKERFSAEFPKEGPSILRIQQVVRGDSAAYFCASSGQETSEAFFGQGTRLTVV.

This chain joins TRBV9 and TRBJ2-1, with TRBD2 as a possible D gene (6 bases). This CDR3 has 15 amino acids. Germline loops: CDR1 SGDLS, CDR2 YYNGEE. Trimming cost V 4 bases and J 6 bases, with 17 bases left between them. The DNA for the CDR3 is TGTGCCAGCAGCCTTGTGGGGGGAGGCTCCAATGAGCAGTTCTTC. This translates into CASSLVGGGSNEQFF.

The chain recombines TRBV30 with TRBJ2-7; 8 positions agree with TRBD2. Germline CDR1 reads GTSNPN; CDR2 reads SVGIG (reference sequence). CDR3 length: 16 residues. Trimming cost V 0 bases and J 0 bases; bases outside gene matches: 7. The chain's CDR3 is CAWSVSPGGPSYEQYV. CDR3 DNA sequence: TGTGCCTGGAGTGTATCCCCGGGAGGGCCCTCCTACGAGCAGTACGTC.

The rearrangement links TRBV27 to TRBJ2-3; 11 bases agree with TRBD2. This CDR3 spans 18 amino acids. The germline V gene encodes CDR1 MNHEY and CDR2 SMNVEV (reference sequence). J gave up 2 bases and V 4 bases, and 11 bases lay outside the gene matches. CDR3 region: CASSSGWLAGGATDTQYF. DNA of the CDR3: TGTGCCAGCAGTTCAGGGTGGCTAGCGGGAGGAGCCACAGATACGCAGTATTTT.

The J gene is TRBJ1-5, the V gene TRBV19; D remains unclear. This CDR3 is 13 amino acids long. Trimming took off 7 bases at V and 0 bases at J, with 7 bases between the two ends. CDR1 LNHDA and CDR2 SQIVND come from the germline V gene (reference sequence). In nucleotides, the CDR3 is TGTGCCAGTAAGCCTTTTAGCAATCAGCCCCAGCATTTT. This gives the protein CASKPFSNQPQHF.

The rearrangement links TRBV2 to TRBJ1-5, with TRBD1 matching over 7 bases. With V trimmed by 4 bases and J by 7 bases, 7 bases remained unmatched. The CDR3 has 14 amino acids. CDR1 and CDR2 (germline): SNHLY, FYNNEI. This CDR3 reads CASSVYRGRQPQHF. The CDR3 coding sequence is TGTGCCAGCAGTGTCTACAGGGGTCGCCAGCCCCAGCATTTT.

The chain recombines TRBV5-4 with TRBJ2-2, with a possible D match to TRBD2 (6 bases). Germline assignment: CDR1 SGHNT and CDR2 YYREEE (reference sequence). The V end lost 4 bases, the J end lost 4 bases, and 11 bases lay between the germline ends. The CDR3 is 14 residues long. The CDR3 spells CASSPPTSTGELFF. DNA of the CDR3: TGTGCCAGCAGCCCTCCGACTAGCACCGGGGAGCTGTTTTTT.

This clone came up a few times. The genes are TRBV6-5 and TRBJ2-5, with D possibly being TRBD2 (7 bases). Germline V gene sequence: CDR1 MNHEY, CDR2 SVGAGI. V was trimmed by 4 bases and J by 0 bases, leaving 15 bases between them. The CDR3 covers 16 residues. CDR3: CASSFPRGTNQETQYF. The CDR3 DNA follows: TGTGCCAGCAGTTTCCCAAGGGGGACTAACCAAGAGACCCAGTACTTC.

The V gene is TRBV19, the J gene TRBJ2-5, with TRBD1 matching over 8 bases. This CDR3 is built from 17 residues. The V and J ends lost 4 bases and 4 bases, in that order; junction bases with no gene match: 14. The germline gives CDR1 LNHDA, CDR2 SQIVND (reference sequence). The CDR3 coding sequence is TGTGCCAGTAGTACCCTGGACAGGGCGGGTTTTTCAGAGACCCAGTACTTC. It yields the protein CASSTLDRAGFSETQYF. Looking up the rest from reference TRBV19 and TRBJ2-5 gives the full variable domain: DGGITQSPKYLFRKEGQNVTLSCEQNLNHDAMYWYRQDPGQGLRLIYYSQIVNDFQKGDIAEGYSVSREKKESFPLTVTSAQKNPTAFYLCASSTLDRAGFSETQYFGPGTRLLVL.

This chain connects TRBV4-3 to TRBJ2-2; TRBD2 matches 13 bases. The CDR3 runs to 19 residues. Per the germline V gene, CDR1 is LGHNA and CDR2 is YSLEER. Unmatched junction bases numbered 8, after V lost 1 base and J lost 3 bases. The CDR3 sequence is CASSQVATSGRPDTGELFF. The CDR3 DNA reads as TGCGCCAGCAGCCAAGTGGCGACTAGCGGGAGGCCGGACACCGGGGAGCTGTTTTTT.

The CDR3 sequence is CASSPRQSTNEKLFF. The CDR3 nucleotides read TGTGCCAGTAGTCCCAGACAGTCAACTAATGAAAAACTGTTTTTT. V is TRBV19 and J is TRBJ1-4; TRBD1 is a possible D gene (5 bases). This CDR3 is 15 amino acids long. Germline V gene data show CDR1 as LNHDA and CDR2 as SQIVND (reference sequence). The V end was cut by 5 bases, the J end by 0 bases, with 10 bases between.

There are a few counts of this clone. The chain combines TRBV5-6 with TRBJ2-2, with D possibly TRBD1 on 6 matching bases. Trimming shortened V by 0 bases and J by 6 bases, and 9 bases separated the two germline ends. CDR3 length: 14 amino acids. CDR1 is SGHDT and CDR2 is YYEEEE in the germline V gene. CDR3 nucleotide sequence: TGTGCCAGCAGCTTGGGAGGGGGTCCCGGGGAGCTGTTTTTT. Protein product: CASSLGGGPGELFF.